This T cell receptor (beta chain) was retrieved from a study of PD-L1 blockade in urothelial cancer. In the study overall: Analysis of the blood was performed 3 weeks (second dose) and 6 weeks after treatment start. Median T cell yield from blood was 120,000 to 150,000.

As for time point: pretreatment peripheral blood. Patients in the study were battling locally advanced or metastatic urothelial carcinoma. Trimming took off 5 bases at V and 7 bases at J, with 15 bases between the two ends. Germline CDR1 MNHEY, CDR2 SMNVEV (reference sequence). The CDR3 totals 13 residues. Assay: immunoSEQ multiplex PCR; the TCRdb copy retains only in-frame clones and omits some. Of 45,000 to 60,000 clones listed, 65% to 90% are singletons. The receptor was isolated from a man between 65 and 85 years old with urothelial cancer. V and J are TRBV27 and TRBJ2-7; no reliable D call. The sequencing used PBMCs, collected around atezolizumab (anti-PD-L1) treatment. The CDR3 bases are TGTGCCAGCAGTGACATACAGCAAAGGGAGCAGTACTTC. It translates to CASSDIQQREQYF.